This TCR beta chain was found in a study of blood T cell repertoires in COVID-19. Background on the study: T cells, B-cell-depleted T cells, or PBMCs supplied cDNA or gDNA.

Participants spanned ages about 18 to 100 years and resided in 24 US areas. Authors' processing steps: Using reference gene primer amplification, nucleated cell counts were estimated. TCRdb's table, derived via immunoSEQ multiplex PCR, lists solely in-frame clones and lacks some. D and trimming come from the DNA, and the V and J calls and clone size come from that table. The sample yields approximately 400,000 clones, 85% to 90% seen once. The CDR3 has 16 residues. V dropped 0 bases and J dropped 0 bases, with 12 bases sitting between them. Per the germline V gene, CDR1 is SGHRS and CDR2 is YFSETQ. Sequencing was performed on PBMCs or T cells enriched from blood (not recorded which). This chain uses TRBV5-1 with TRBJ1-1, with D hard to call. The TCR comes from a woman aged 18-30 years who had recovered from COVID-19. The CDR3 DNA is TGCGCCAGCAGCTTGGTGGTTACGAGTATGAACACTGAAGCTTTCTTT. This encodes CASSLVVTSMNTEAFF.